The 25 T cell receptor beta chains presented below share a single source sample, sequenced in a study of T cells in Graves' hyperthyroidism and ophthalmopathy. Amplification targeted TCR beta CDR3 regions from RNA transcripts. TCR CDR3 underwent first-round RT-PCR with the HTBI primer set. TCRdb re-called the multiplex PCR reads through MiXCR, storing one row per CDR3 protein. Of 620,000 or so distinct CDR3 sequences in the sample, more than 14% are singletons; the top ten hold approximately 12%. Sample: blood. The receptor set was obtained from a woman aged 50 to 60 with Graves' ophthalmopathy.

This clonotype was found many times. This chain connects TRBV6-1 to TRBJ2-2; no clear D gene. This CDR3 spans 14 amino acids. V lost 5 bases, J lost 1 base, and 8 bases lay in between. Germline CDR1 and CDR2: MNHNS and SASEGT. CDR3 sequence (DNA): TGTGCCAGCAGTCACAACAGGAACACCGGGGAGCTGTTTTTT. Its protein product is CASSHNRNTGELFF.

This clonotype was picked up many times. The chain links TRBV6-2 or TRBV6-3 to TRBJ2-7, with D maybe TRBD1 (5 bases). The CDR3 has 18 residues. Per the germline V gene, CDR1 is MNHEY and CDR2 is SVGEGT. The V end was cut by 0 bases, the J end by 0 bases, with 18 bases between. Written as DNA, the CDR3 is TGTGCCAGCAGTTACTCGATTGGGTTACAGGCGAGCTCCTACGAGCAGTACTTC. It translates to CASSYSIGLQASSYEQYF.

This clonotype was counted ten times or more. The chain links TRBV12-3 or TRBV12-4 to TRBJ1-6, with D unclear. The CDR3 extends over 15 amino acids. V was clipped by 4 bases and J by 14 bases, with 21 bases between them. For the CDR3, the DNA is TGTGCCAGCAGTTCCTCCCTTACATGGGTCAGATCCCTCCACTTT. Amino acid sequence: CASSSSLTWVRSLHF.

This clonotype was observed a few times. V and J are TRBV30 and TRBJ2-7; the D gene could be TRBD1 or TRBD2 (5 bases each). The CDR3 runs 15 residues. Germline lookup yields CDR1 GTSNPN and CDR2 SVGIG (reference sequence). V was clipped by 3 bases and J by 2 bases, with 17 bases between them. CDR3 nucleotides: TGTGCCTGGAGCCCCAATACGGGGACGGCCTACGAGCAGTACTTC. Translated: CAWSPNTGTAYEQYF.

At least ten counts were recorded for this clonotype. The rearrangement joins TRBV5-1 to TRBJ2-3; 10 bases are shared with TRBD2. The CDR3 is made up of 16 amino acids. V was clipped by 0 bases and J by 4 bases; unmatched bases: 5. Germline-derived CDR1 and CDR2 are SGHRS and YFSETQ. Here the CDR3 reads CASSLGLAGAADTQYF. The CDR3 DNA reads TGCGCCAGCAGCTTGGGTCTAGCGGGAGCCGCAGATACGCAGTATTTT.

The V call is TRBV19, the J call TRBJ1-5; tentative D call: TRBD1 (5 bases). Trimming shortened V by 7 bases and J by 5 bases, and 15 bases separated the two germline ends. This CDR3 has 14 residues. Germline CDR1 LNHDA, CDR2 SQIVND (reference sequence). Here the CDR3 reads CASIRTPWDQPQHF. The CDR3 nucleotides are TGTGCCAGTATTCGGACACCTTGGGATCAGCCCCAGCATTTT.

This clonotype was seen many times. The chain links TRBV27 to TRBJ2-1; TRBD2 matches at 7 bases. V shed 2 bases, J shed 10 bases, and the junction held 5 bases outside the gene matches. The germline V gene has CDR1 MNHEY and CDR2 SMNVEV (reference sequence). The CDR3 is 13 amino acids. DNA for the CDR3: TGTGCCAGCAGTTTACCGAATAGCGGGGAGCAGTTCTTC. Translated, it gives CASSLPNSGEQFF.

This clonotype was seen many times. The V and J genes are TRBV3-1 and TRBJ2-7, with TRBD1 matching 7 bases. Per germline, CDR1 LGHDT and CDR2 YNNKEL (reference sequence). The CDR3 extends over 15 amino acids. The V segment lost 2 bases and the J segment 3 bases; nucleotides outside the gene matches: 7. The chain's CDR3 is CASSQSPGQYYEQYF. The CDR3 DNA is TGTGCCAGCAGCCAATCCCCGGGACAGTACTACGAGCAGTACTTC.

There are many counts of this clonotype. The V gene is TRBV18, the J gene TRBJ1-1, with unresolved D. Germline V gives CDR1 KGHSH, CDR2 LQKENI. Trimming took 0 bases from V and 3 from J, leaving 11 bases between them. The CDR3 has 15 amino acids. Here the CDR3 DNA reads TGTGCCAGCTCACCACCCGGGGTGAAGGACACTGAAGCTTTCTTT. This gives the protein CASSPPGVKDTEAFF.

This clonotype was detected ten times or more. V gene TRBV11-2 combines with J gene TRBJ1-3, with D maybe TRBD1 (6 bases). This CDR3 has 14 residues. Germline CDR1 reads SGHAT; CDR2 reads FQNNGV. The germline V and J ends were trimmed by 6 bases and 2 bases, with 11 bases remaining between them. The CDR3 bases are TGTGCCAGCAGACCACGACAGGCTGGAAACACCATATATTTT. This encodes CASRPRQAGNTIYF.

The V and J genes are TRBV7-2 and TRBJ2-7; 7 bases are a match to TRBD2. Gene TRBJ2-1 matches the end of the DNA better, so the J call may be wrong. This CDR3 contains 14 residues. The germline V gene encodes CDR1 SGHTA and CDR2 FQGNSA. The CDR3 DNA is TGTGCCAGCAGCTTTGTGGGAGGGTCCTACGAGCAGTTCTTC. Amino acid sequence: CASSFVGGSYEQFF.

This clonotype has more than one count but fewer than ten. The chain links TRBV5-1 to TRBJ1-1; 7 nucleotides match TRBD1. The germline V gene has CDR1 SGHRS and CDR2 YFSETQ. The CDR3 covers 14 residues. J lost 3 bases, V lost 3 bases, and 5 bases had no gene match. CDR3 sequence: CASSSQGWDTEAFF. In DNA form, the CDR3 reads TGCGCCAGCAGCTCACAGGGGTGGGACACTGAAGCTTTCTTT. Complete variable domain (other parts from reference TRBV5-1 and TRBJ1-1): KAGVTQTPRYLIKTRGQQVTLSCSPISGHRSVSWYQQTPGQGLQFLFEYFSETQRNKGNFPGRFSGRQFSNSRSEMNVSTLELGDSALYLCASSSQGWDTEAFFGQGTRLTVV.

This clonotype was detected ten times or more. The rearrangement joins TRBV9 to TRBJ2-7, with D hard to call. CDR3 length: 13 amino acids. The germline CDR1 and CDR2 sequences are SGDLS and YYNGEE. Trimming removed 3 bases at V and 6 bases at J, with 13 bases between. CDR3 nucleotide sequence: TGTGCCAGCAGCGCCTCTTCGGTCGGCGAGCAGTACTTC. Its translation is CASSASSVGEQYF.

This clonotype showed up just a few times. The chain combines TRBV19 with TRBJ1-1, with D perhaps matching TRBD1 (6 bases). Per germline, CDR1 LNHDA and CDR2 SQIVND (reference sequence). V shed 6 bases and J shed 0 bases, with 11 bases lying between them. The CDR3 loop spans 14 amino acids. The CDR3 DNA follows: TGTGCCAGTAGACAACAGGGCCTGAACACTGAAGCTTTCTTT. Amino acid sequence: CASRQQGLNTEAFF. The variable domain in full, completed from reference TRBV19 and TRBJ1-1, reads DGGITQSPKYLFRKEGQNVTLSCEQNLNHDAMYWYRQDPGQGLRLIYYSQIVNDFQKGDIAEGYSVSREKKESFPLTVTSAQKNPTAFYLCASRQQGLNTEAFFGQGTRLTVV.

In this sample, this clonotype turned up a few times. The rearrangement uses TRBV19 and TRBJ1-2; TRBD1 might be the D (6 bases). This CDR3 contains 15 residues. V lost 4 bases and J 0 bases, leaving 12 bases between the germline ends. Germline V gene sequence: CDR1 LNHDA, CDR2 SQIVND (reference sequence). CDR3 region: CASSTTGTTNYGYTF. In DNA form, the CDR3 reads TGTGCCAGTAGTACCACGGGGACAACTAACTATGGCTACACCTTC.

The J gene is TRBJ1-2, the V gene TRBV13; TRBD1 matches at 10 bases. The V gene's germline CDR1 is PRHDT and CDR2 FYEKMQ (reference sequence). The V and J ends lost 5 bases and 6 bases, in that order; junction bases with no gene match: 6. The CDR3 sequence is 14 residues long. The CDR3 DNA follows: TGTGCCAGCAGCATGGACAGGGGGAATGATGGCTACACCTTC. It yields the protein CASSMDRGNDGYTF.

Ten or more counts support this clonotype. The chain recombines TRBV7-2 with TRBJ2-5; 10 bases fit TRBD2. CDR1 is SGHTA, CDR2 FQGNSA, per germline. After removal of 2 bases from V and 5 bases from J, the junction contained 5 bases not matched to a gene. The CDR3 extends over 15 amino acids. CDR3 sequence: CASSLQETSGETQYF. CDR3 coding DNA: TGTGCCAGCAGCTTACAAGAGACTAGCGGGGAGACCCAGTACTTC.

Ten or more counts support this clonotype. The rearrangement links TRBV29-1 to TRBJ1-1; 7 bases map to TRBD1. Germline lookup yields CDR1 SQVTM and CDR2 ANQGSEA. This CDR3 has 13 amino acids. Trimming took 3 bases from V and 1 from J; bases not matched to a gene: 2. The CDR3 sequence is CSVDGTENTEAFF. For the CDR3, the DNA is TGCAGCGTTGATGGGACAGAGAACACTGAAGCTTTCTTT. Looking up the rest from reference TRBV29-1 and TRBJ1-1 gives the full variable domain: SAVISQKPSRDICQRGTSLTIQCQVDSQVTMMFWYRQQPGQSLTLIATANQGSEATYESGFVIDKFPISRPNLTFSTLTVSNMSPEDSSIYLCSVDGTENTEAFFGQGTRLTVV.

This clonotype was found a few times. In DNA, the CDR3 is TGTGCCAGTAGTGAGAAACAGGGGGCCGGGCAGTACTTC. Its translation is CASSEKQGAGQYF. The V and J genes are TRBV19 and TRBJ2-7; 9 bases align to TRBD1. The V and J ends lost 5 bases and 9 bases, in that order; junction bases with no gene match: 8. Germline CDR1 and CDR2: LNHDA and SQIVND (reference sequence). The CDR3 loop spans 13 amino acids.

This clonotype was picked up a small number of times. The rearrangement joins TRBV4-1 to TRBJ2-2; TRBD2 agrees at 15 bases. Germline V gene data show CDR1 as MGHRA and CDR2 as YSYEKL. The CDR3 is made up of 18 amino acids. The junction had 7 bases not matched to a gene; V was cut back by 4 bases and J by 4 bases. The CDR3 nucleotides read TGCGCCAGCAGCCCCTGGGGACTAGCGGGAGGTACCACCGGGGAGCTGTTTTTT. It encodes CASSPWGLAGGTTGELFF.

The genes are TRBV28 and TRBJ2-7; tentative D call: TRBD2 (5 bases). The CDR3 has 15 amino acids. The V and J ends lost 6 bases and 1 base respectively, with 16 bases between them. Germline lookup yields CDR1 MDHEN and CDR2 SYDVKM. The CDR3 DNA reads TGTGCCAGCAGGAGGGAGCGCGAGATTTCCTACGAGCAGTACTTC. This translates into CASRREREISYEQYF. Together with reference TRBV28 and TRBJ2-7, the CDR3 gives the full variable domain: DVKVTQSSRYLVKRTGEKVFLECVQDMDHENMFWYRQDPGLGLRLIYFSYDVKMKEKGDIPEGYSVSREKKERFSLILESASTNQTSMYLCASRREREISYEQYFGPGTRLTVT.

This clonotype occurred many times. The rearrangement links TRBV28 to TRBJ2-7, with 7 bases identical to TRBD1. CDR1 and CDR2 (germline): MDHEN, SYDVKM. This CDR3 has 17 residues. The trim removed 2 bases at V and 2 bases at J, leaving 12 bases unmatched. The CDR3 nucleotides are TGTGCCAGCAGTTTACTATACCTCAGGGACAGACCCTACGAGCAGTACTTC. It encodes CASSLLYLRDRPYEQYF.

The J gene is TRBJ1-6, the V gene TRBV5-5; 8 bases fit TRBD1. This CDR3 has 13 amino acids. Germline V lookup: CDR1 SGHKS, CDR2 YYEKEE (reference sequence). The ends lost 4 bases at V and 9 bases at J; junction bases unmatched: 3. The CDR3 protein is CASSTTGASPLHF. In DNA, the CDR3 is TGTGCCAGCAGCACGACAGGGGCTTCACCCCTCCACTTT.

This clonotype was detected ten times or more. The V gene is TRBV12-3 or TRBV12-4, the J gene TRBJ2-1; D unclear. This CDR3 comprises 14 residues. V lost 2 bases to trimming and J lost 3 bases, with 8 bases between them. CDR3 bases: TGTGCCAGCAGTTTAAGCCGGGTCTACAATGAGCAGTTCTTC. Its translation is CASSLSRVYNEQFF.

This clonotype was counted ten times or more. The V gene is TRBV28, the J gene TRBJ2-7, with D perhaps being TRBD1 or TRBD2 (5 bases each). V was pared by 3 bases and J by 2 bases, with 11 bases between. Germline assignment: CDR1 MDHEN and CDR2 SYDVKM. The CDR3 is made up of 14 amino acids. The CDR3 sequence: CASSFVGTTYEQYF. DNA of the CDR3: TGTGCCAGCAGTTTTGTAGGGACCACCTACGAGCAGTACTTC.